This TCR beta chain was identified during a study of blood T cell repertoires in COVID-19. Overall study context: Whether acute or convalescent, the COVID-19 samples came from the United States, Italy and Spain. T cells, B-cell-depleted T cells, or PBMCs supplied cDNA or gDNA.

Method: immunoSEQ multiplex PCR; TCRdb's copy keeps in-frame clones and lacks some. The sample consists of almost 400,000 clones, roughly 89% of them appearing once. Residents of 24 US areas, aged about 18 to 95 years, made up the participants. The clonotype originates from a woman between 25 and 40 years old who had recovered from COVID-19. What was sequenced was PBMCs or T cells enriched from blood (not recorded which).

CDR3 residues: CASSSPYTQYF. CDR3 nucleotide sequence: TGTGCCAGCAGTTCCCCCTATACGCAGTATTTT. V and J are TRBV12-3 or TRBV12-4 and TRBJ2-3; D is ambiguous. The CDR3 runs 11 residues. The ends were cut back, 4 bases at V and 7 bases at J, with 6 bases in the middle.